This entry is about one TCR beta chain. It has no known antigen specificity. No much larger clonotype is one base removed from it; base qualities were not supplied. The data stem from a study of PD-L1 blockade in urothelial cancer (dated by TCRdb to between 2016 and 2019). Context from the whole study: Every patient began therapy around 2014 and was given atezolizumab 1,200 mg intravenously every 3 weeks. About 90% of the roughly 29 patients were males with bladder-origin urothelial cancer, and about 60% of the 29 reported a prior smoking history. Patients had an ECOG performance status of 0 or 1 and had received between 0 and 3 prior chemotherapy regimens. Blood samples were analyzed at two time points: 3 weeks after treatment start (second dose) and 6 weeks after treatment start. A median of approximately 140,000 T cells and 80,000 to 95,000 unique TCRs was obtained from blood samples, and a median clonality of approximately 0.08 was observed. The study was an exploratory multi-omic analysis of somatic, immune and clinical correlates of response to PD-L1 blockade with atezolizumab in urothelial cancer. Pretreatment tumor samples, along with matched peripheral blood collected serially before and after atezolizumab treatment, underwent TCR sequencing. Durable clinical benefit was defined as progression-free survival longer than 6 months, and TCR features were also tested against progression-free and overall survival. In the same patients, whole exome sequencing and RNA sequencing of pretreatment tumors were performed in addition to TCR sequencing. Fewer than ten patients achieved durable clinical benefit and some 20 did not. Under 30 patients had pretreatment blood TCR-seq, roughly 24 had at least one posttreatment blood collection, and roughly 24 had tumor TCR-seq. What the study reported, not specific to this receptor: Greater expansion of tumor-associated TCR clones in peripheral blood 3 weeks after the start of treatment was observed in patients with durable benefit (n of about 21, p = 0.022). A pretreatment peripheral blood TCR clonality below the median was linked to improved progression-free and overall survival. Because the sample size was small (n ≈ 29) and many of the analyses were exploratory, the results are meant to be hypothesis-generating.

Reading the label with the study, this specimen's time point is: pretreatment peripheral blood. A total of 25 to 30 patients with locally advanced or metastatic urothelial carcinoma, treated at Memorial Sloan Kettering on a trial protocol, made up the cohort. Peripheral blood mononuclear cells were collected from each patient pretreatment and during treatment, giving between 1 and 8 total time points per patient. The Qiagen DNeasy Blood extraction kit was used to purify genomic DNA from total PBMCs and tumor samples. PBMCs were collected pretreatment and during treatment, and were isolated and stored as previously described. Each PCR received spiked-in synthetic TCR analog templates so that absolute template abundance could be estimated from read counts. The immunoSEQ assay was used to amplify TCRbeta CDR3 regions from genomic DNA with bias-controlled V and J gene primers. Rearranged TCRbeta segments were sequenced at approximately 20X coverage. The study's own analysis went as follows. Clustering was used to correct sequencing errors, and CDR3s were annotated against IMGT so that V, D and J genes could be assigned. Downstream analyses used only productive TCRbeta rearrangements and left out out-of-frame or stop-codon sequences. To compute clonality, Shannon entropy was normalized by the log of the number of unique productive sequences and then subtracted from one. Clones differing between time points or between blood and tumor were identified using Fisher's exact test with Benjamini-Hochberg correction, with an adjusted p below 0.01 applied as the threshold. Imported from immuneACCESS, the table was reduced by TCRdb to in-frame sequences with V and J called. These copies leave out some clones; in studies compared against another copy, an unresolved V gene accounts for under half, and the cause of the remainder is not known. For V, J and clone size, that table is used; D and trimming come from the DNA. In this sample the table shows roughly 17,000 clones, about 89% of which occur a single time. The ten largest clones take up approximately 12% of the sample.

The sequence was collected from a man in his 70s with urothelial cancer. The source was PBMCs, collected around atezolizumab (anti-PD-L1) treatment.

The CDR3 in this case is CASSDSRGSTDTQYF. The DNA is as follows: TGTGCCAGCAGCGACAGCAGGGGTAGCACAGATACGCAGTATTTT. The rearranged segments are TRBV11-3 and TRBJ2-3, with a tentative D gene TRBD1 over 6 matching bases. The CDR3 contains 15 residues, cysteine and phenylalanine counted. The entry retains the CDR3 DNA only, 45 bases that are in frame from base 1. For CDR1 and CDR2, the germline V gene lists SGHNT and YENEEA. V lost 5 bases and J lost 0 bases; the stretch between them is 12 bases long.